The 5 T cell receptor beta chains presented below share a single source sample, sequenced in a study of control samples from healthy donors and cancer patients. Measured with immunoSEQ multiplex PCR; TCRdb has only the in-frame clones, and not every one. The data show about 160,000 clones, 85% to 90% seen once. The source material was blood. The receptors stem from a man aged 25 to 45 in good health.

Written as DNA, the CDR3 is TGTGCCAGCAGTAGAACAGGGGGCGTAACGGGCAATCAGCCCCAGCATTTT. The encoded protein is CASSRTGGVTGNQPQHF. This chain uses TRBV28 with TRBJ1-5, with 9 bases fitting TRBD1. This CDR3 is 17 amino acids long. After removal of 5 bases from V and 2 bases from J, the junction contained 10 bases not matched to a gene. Germline V lookup: CDR1 MDHEN, CDR2 SYDVKM.

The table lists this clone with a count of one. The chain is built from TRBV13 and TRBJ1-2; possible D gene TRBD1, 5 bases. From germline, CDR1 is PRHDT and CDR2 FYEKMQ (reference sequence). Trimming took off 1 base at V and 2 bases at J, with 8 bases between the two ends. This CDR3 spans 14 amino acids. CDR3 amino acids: CASSLVKGNYGYTF. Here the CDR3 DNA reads TGTGCCAGCAGCTTAGTGAAGGGGAACTATGGCTACACCTTC.

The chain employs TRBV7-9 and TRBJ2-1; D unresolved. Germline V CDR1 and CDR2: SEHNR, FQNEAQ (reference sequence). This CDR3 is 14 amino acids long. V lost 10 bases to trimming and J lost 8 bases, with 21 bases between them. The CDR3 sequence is CATTLSVLVDEQFF. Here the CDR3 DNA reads TGTGCCACCACGTTGTCTGTGTTGGTGGATGAGCAGTTCTTC. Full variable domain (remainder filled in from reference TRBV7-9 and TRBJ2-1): DTGVSQNPRHKITKRGQNVTFRCDPISEHNRLYWYRQTLGQGPEFLTYFQNEAQLEKSRLLSDRFSAERPKGSFSTLEIQRTEQGDSAMYLCATTLSVLVDEQFFGPGTRLTVL.

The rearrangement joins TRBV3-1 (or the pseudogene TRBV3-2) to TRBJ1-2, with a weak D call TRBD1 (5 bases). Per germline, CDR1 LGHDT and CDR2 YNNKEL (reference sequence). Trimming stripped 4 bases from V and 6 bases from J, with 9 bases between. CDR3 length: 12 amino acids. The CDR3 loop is CASSPGGNGYTF. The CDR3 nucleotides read TGTGCCAGCAGCCCCGGGGGGAATGGCTACACCTTC.

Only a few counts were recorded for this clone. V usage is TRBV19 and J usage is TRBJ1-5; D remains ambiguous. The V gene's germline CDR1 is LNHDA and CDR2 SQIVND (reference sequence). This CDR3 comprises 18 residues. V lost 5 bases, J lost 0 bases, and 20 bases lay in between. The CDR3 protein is CASSELFRRVYSNQPQHF. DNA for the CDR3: TGTGCCAGTAGTGAGTTGTTTCGTAGGGTTTATAGCAATCAGCCCCAGCATTTT.